Listed below are T cell receptor beta chains from one sample, sequenced in a study of shared clonotypes between healthy human individuals. Sequencing used immunoSEQ multiplex PCR; TCRdb keeps in-frame clones, though not all of them. Of approximately 840,000 clones listed, roughly 96% were seen once; the top ten hold over 0.2%. Sequences were obtained from naive CD8+ T cells sorted from blood. The source of these receptors is a man aged 25 to 40 in good health. CDR3s include the opening cysteine and the closing phenylalanine or tryptophan. D genes are given only for firm matches. Where a row states a size, it is once, few, many or the class of an expanded clone; other rows omit it.

V gene: TRBV10-2; D gene: TRBD1; clone size: .; J gene: TRBJ2-7; CDR3 DNA: TGCGCCAGCAGTGGTCAGGGGGCAAGGGACGAGCAGTACTTC; CDR3 protein: CASSGQGARDEQYF
V gene: TRBV4-1; D gene: .; clone size: .; J gene: TRBJ1-5; CDR3 DNA: TGCGCCAGCAGCCAAGTAGGCGGACCCAGCAATCAGCCCCAGCATTTT; CDR3 protein: CASSQVGGPSNQPQHF
V gene: TRBV5-4; D gene: .; clone size: .; J gene: TRBJ2-1; CDR3 DNA: TGTGCCAGCACCCTACAGGGAGGGCATGATGAGCAGTTCTTC; CDR3 protein: CASTLQGGHDEQFF
V gene: TRBV6-5; D gene: .; clone size: .; J gene: TRBJ2-2; CDR3 DNA: TGTGCCAGCAGTTACGCCGGGGCCGGGGAGCTGTTTTTT; CDR3 protein: CASSYAGAGELFF
V gene: TRBV27; D gene: TRBD1; clone size: .; J gene: TRBJ2-7; CDR3 DNA: TGTGCCAGCAGTTCTCCGGGACAGGGTCTCTACGAGCAGTACTTC; CDR3 protein: CASSSPGQGLYEQYF
V gene: TRBV9; D gene: TRBD2; clone size: .; J gene: TRBJ2-1; CDR3 DNA: TGTGCCAGCAGTGGTGTGTCGGGAGGGCAGTACAATGAGCAGTTCTTC; CDR3 protein: CASSGVSGGQYNEQFF
V gene: TRBV7-9; D gene: .; clone size: .; J gene: TRBJ2-1; CDR3 DNA: TGTGCCAGCAGCCCCCGGGTAAGAGTGGGGAATGAGCAGTTCTTC; CDR3 protein: CASSPRVRVGNEQFF
V gene: TRBV4-1; D gene: TRBD1; clone size: .; J gene: TRBJ1-2; CDR3 DNA: TGCGCCAGCAGCCAAATAGAGAGGGGGCGCGAGGGCTACACCTTC; CDR3 protein: CASSQIERGREGYTF
V gene: TRBV5-4; D gene: TRBD2; clone size: .; J gene: TRBJ2-1; CDR3 DNA: TGTGCCAGCAGCTTGGGACTAGCGGGACCAGGTGTAGGAAATGAGCAGTTCTTC; CDR3 protein: CASSLGLAGPGVGNEQFF
V gene: TRBV28; D gene: .; clone size: .; J gene: TRBJ1-5; CDR3 DNA: TGTGCCAGCATTCCAACTGCGCGGGGGGATCAGCCCCAGCATTTT; CDR3 protein: CASIPTARGDQPQHF
V gene: TRBV9; D gene: TRBD2; clone size: .; J gene: TRBJ2-3; CDR3 DNA: TGTGCCAGCGCTAGCGGGACTAGCACAGATACGCAGTATTTT; CDR3 protein: CASASGTSTDTQYF
V gene: TRBV4-1; D gene: .; clone size: once; J gene: TRBJ2-7; CDR3 DNA: TGCGCCAGCAGCCGGGTTGGGAGCTCCTACGAGCAGTACTTC; CDR3 protein: CASSRVGSSYEQYF
V gene: TRBV14; D gene: .; clone size: .; J gene: TRBJ2-2; CDR3 DNA: TGTGCCAGCAGCCAAGACCCGATGGGCACCGGGGAGCTGTTTTTT; CDR3 protein: CASSQDPMGTGELFF
V gene: TRBV21-1; D gene: .; clone size: .; J gene: TRBJ2-7; CDR3 DNA: TGTGCCAGCAGTAAGACGGGAACTCACTACGAGCAGTACTTC; CDR3 protein: CASSKTGTHYEQYF
V gene: TRBV5-4; D gene: TRBD2; clone size: .; J gene: TRBJ2-5; CDR3 DNA: TGTGCCAGCAGCTCGTACCCCATTAGCGGGACTCAAGAGACCCAGTACTTC; CDR3 protein: CASSSYPISGTQETQYF
V gene: TRBV4-1; D gene: TRBD1; clone size: .; J gene: TRBJ1-2; CDR3 DNA: TGCGCCAGCAGCCAAGGAGACAGGGCGGGGTACTATGGCTACACCTTC; CDR3 protein: CASSQGDRAGYYGYTF
V gene: TRBV5-1; D gene: TRBD2; clone size: .; J gene: TRBJ2-7; CDR3 DNA: TGCGCCAGCAGCTTCGCTCCGGGAGGAAACGAGCAGTACTTC; CDR3 protein: CASSFAPGGNEQYF
V gene: TRBV19; D gene: TRBD1; clone size: .; J gene: TRBJ1-2; CDR3 DNA: TGTGCCAGTAGTATCCCGGACAGGGGGCTTTGGTATGGCTACACCTTC; CDR3 protein: CASSIPDRGLWYGYTF
V gene: TRBV27; D gene: TRBD1; clone size: .; J gene: TRBJ2-7; CDR3 DNA: TGTGCCAGCAGTTGGGCAGGGGGACGCGAGCAGTACTTC; CDR3 protein: CASSWAGGREQYF
V gene: TRBV10-1; D gene: .; clone size: once; J gene: TRBJ2-7; CDR3 DNA: TGCGCCAGCAGTGAACTAGCTAGGGGCGAGCAGTACTTC; CDR3 protein: CASSELARGEQYF
V gene: TRBV7-6; D gene: .; clone size: .; J gene: TRBJ2-7; CDR3 DNA: TGTGCCAGCAGCTCCGACGCTAGGGACGAGCAGTACTTC; CDR3 protein: CASSSDARDEQYF
V gene: TRBV6-5; D gene: TRBD1; clone size: .; J gene: TRBJ1-2; CDR3 DNA: TGTGCCAGCAGTTACGGGACAGTCTATGGCTACACCTTC; CDR3 protein: CASSYGTVYGYTF
V gene: TRBV4-1; D gene: .; clone size: .; J gene: TRBJ2-7; CDR3 DNA: TGCGCCAGCAGCCAAGTGGCCTCCTACGAGCAGTACTTC; CDR3 protein: CASSQVASYEQYF
V gene: TRBV19; D gene: TRBD2; clone size: .; J gene: TRBJ2-7; CDR3 DNA: TGTGCCAGTAGTGCAGCGGGAGGACGTTACGAGCAGTACTTC; CDR3 protein: CASSAAGGRYEQYF
V gene: TRBV7-9; D gene: .; clone size: .; J gene: TRBJ2-1; CDR3 DNA: TGTGCCAGCAGCCTGCGAGGGAATGAGCAGTTCTTC; CDR3 protein: CASSLRGNEQFF
V gene: TRBV27; D gene: .; clone size: once; J gene: TRBJ1-5; CDR3 DNA: TGTGCCAGCAGCGCCTGGGAGAATAGCAATCAGCCCCAGCATTTT; CDR3 protein: CASSAWENSNQPQHF
V gene: TRBV27; D gene: TRBD1; clone size: .; J gene: TRBJ2-3; CDR3 DNA: TGTGCCAGCAGTTTGGGGACAGGGGGTGTAGATACGCAGTATTTT; CDR3 protein: CASSLGTGGVDTQYF
V gene: TRBV7-5; D gene: .; clone size: .; J gene: TRBJ2-2; CDR3 DNA: TGTGTCAGAAGCTTAGGATTCCGGCCAGGGGAGAACGGGGAGCTGTTTTTT; CDR3 protein: CVRSLGFRPGENGELFF
V gene: TRBV30; D gene: .; clone size: .; J gene: TRBJ2-1; CDR3 DNA: TGTGCCTGGAGTGGGGGGCCTGAGCAGTTCTTC; CDR3 protein: CAWSGGPEQFF
V gene: TRBV27; D gene: .; clone size: .; J gene: TRBJ2-7; CDR3 DNA: TGTGCCAGCAGTTTACTTCCTGGGTCCTACGAGCAGTACTTC; CDR3 protein: CASSLLPGSYEQYF
V gene: TRBV13; D gene: .; clone size: once; J gene: TRBJ2-7; CDR3 DNA: TGTGCCAGCAGCTCCACGACAGGAAGCTCCTACGAGCAGTACTTC; CDR3 protein: CASSSTTGSSYEQYF
V gene: TRBV28; D gene: TRBD1; clone size: .; J gene: TRBJ2-7; CDR3 DNA: TGTGCCAGCAGAATCGGACAGGGTAGCTACGAGCAGTACTTC; CDR3 protein: CASRIGQGSYEQYF
V gene: TRBV27; D gene: .; clone size: once; J gene: TRBJ2-7; CDR3 DNA: TGTGCCAGCAGTTGGGGGGCCGCCTACGAGCAGTACTTC; CDR3 protein: CASSWGAAYEQYF
V gene: TRBV29-1; D gene: TRBD1; clone size: .; J gene: TRBJ2-7; CDR3 DNA: TGCAGCGTTTGCTTTGGACAGGGGACCTACGAGCAGTACTTC; CDR3 protein: CSVCFGQGTYEQYF
V gene: TRBV29-1; D gene: .; clone size: few; J gene: TRBJ2-5; CDR3 DNA: TGCAGCGTTGTTTTGGTCACGAAAGAGACCCAGTACTTC; CDR3 protein: CSVVLVTKETQYF
V gene: TRBV15; D gene: .; clone size: .; J gene: TRBJ1-4; CDR3 DNA: TGTGCCACCAGCATCCGAGACTCGATTCGAAAACTGTTTTTT; CDR3 protein: CATSIRDSIRKLFF
V gene: TRBV7-9; D gene: TRBD1; clone size: .; J gene: TRBJ2-1; CDR3 DNA: TGTGCCAGTCACAGGGGGAGCTCCTACAATGAGCAGTTCTTC; CDR3 protein: CASHRGSSYNEQFF
V gene: TRBV2; D gene: .; clone size: .; J gene: TRBJ2-1; CDR3 DNA: TGTGCCAGCAGTATCGTTCCGGGATTAGGCAATGAGCAGTTCTTC; CDR3 protein: CASSIVPGLGNEQFF
V gene: TRBV6-5; D gene: TRBD1; clone size: once; J gene: TRBJ2-1; CDR3 DNA: TGTGCCAGCAGTTACTCCAAGTCAGGGGGCCTCAATGAGCAGTTCTTC; CDR3 protein: CASSYSKSGGLNEQFF
V gene: TRBV7-6; D gene: .; clone size: .; J gene: TRBJ1-1; CDR3 DNA: TGTGCCAGCACCCTCGCGGTTGGGGGGCGTCGCACTGAAGCTTTCTTT; CDR3 protein: CASTLAVGGRRTEAFF
V gene: TRBV19; D gene: TRBD1; clone size: .; J gene: TRBJ2-1; CDR3 DNA: TGTGCCAGTCAGGACAGGGGCTTGGGCTATGAGCAGTTCTTC; CDR3 protein: CASQDRGLGYEQFF
V gene: TRBV29-1; D gene: .; clone size: .; J gene: TRBJ2-1; CDR3 DNA: TGCAGCGTTGAAACTGTCGGAGCCTCCACCTACAATGAGCAGTTCTTC; CDR3 protein: CSVETVGASTYNEQFF
V gene: TRBV5-1; D gene: TRBD1; clone size: .; J gene: TRBJ2-7; CDR3 DNA: TGCGCCAGCAGCTTGGCGGGCAGGGGGCAGTACGAGCAGTACTTC; CDR3 protein: CASSLAGRGQYEQYF
V gene: TRBV7-9; D gene: .; clone size: .; J gene: TRBJ2-3; CDR3 DNA: TGTGCCAGCAGTTCCAGATCGGATACGCAGTATTTT; CDR3 protein: CASSSRSDTQYF
V gene: TRBV27; D gene: .; clone size: .; J gene: TRBJ2-1; CDR3 DNA: TGTGCCAGCAGTCCCGGTTCGGGGAATGAGCAGTTCTTC; CDR3 protein: CASSPGSGNEQFF
V gene: TRBV7-3; D gene: .; clone size: .; J gene: TRBJ2-3; CDR3 DNA: TGTGCCAGCAGCTTCCTGGCTAGCACAGATACGCAGTATTTT; CDR3 protein: CASSFLASTDTQYF